This T cell receptor beta chain was found in a study of cytomegalovirus exposure and HLA in healthy donors. On this clone: Its antigen is not known.

13 Jbeta primers and 60 Vbeta primers were used for the PCR. Data came from immunoSEQ multiplex PCR; TCRdb stores just in-frame clones and leaves some out. The table shows a few hundred thousand clones, with about 83% occurring only once. The donors were healthy bone marrow donors. Despite likely unrecorded immune exposures, the donors were nominally healthy at the time of sampling. Study observations and caveats: Confirmation in vitro established that a few CMV-associated chains were specific for CMV antigens. Fewer than 200 TCR beta chains were listed as cytomegalovirus-associated.

The CDR3 spans 14 residues. Germline values: CDR1 SEHNR, CDR2 FQNEAQ (reference sequence). The sample consisted of PBMCs. The chain is built from TRBV7-9 and TRBJ1-2; a possible D gene is TRBD1 (5 bases). This clonotype originated in a woman aged 45-65 years in good health and CMV-seropositive. The CDR3 spells CAIREGKESDGYTF. CDR3 DNA sequence: TGTGCTATCAGGGAGGGTAAGGAGTCGGATGGCTACACCTTC.